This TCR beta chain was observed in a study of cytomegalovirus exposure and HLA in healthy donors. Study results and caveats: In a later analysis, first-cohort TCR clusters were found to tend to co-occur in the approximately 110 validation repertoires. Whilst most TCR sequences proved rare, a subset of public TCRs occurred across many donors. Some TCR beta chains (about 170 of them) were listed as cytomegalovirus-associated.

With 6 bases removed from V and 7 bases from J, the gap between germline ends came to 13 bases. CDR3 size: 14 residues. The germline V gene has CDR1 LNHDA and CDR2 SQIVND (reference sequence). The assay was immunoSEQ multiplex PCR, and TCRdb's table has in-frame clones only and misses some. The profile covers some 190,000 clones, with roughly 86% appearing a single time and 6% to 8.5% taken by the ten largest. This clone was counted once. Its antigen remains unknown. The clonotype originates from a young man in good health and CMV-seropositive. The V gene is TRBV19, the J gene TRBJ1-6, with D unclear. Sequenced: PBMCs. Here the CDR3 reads CASSFRITNSPLHF. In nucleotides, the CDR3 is TGTGCCAGTAGCTTCAGGATAACGAATTCACCCCTCCACTTT.